This TCR beta chain was recovered during a study of blood T cell repertoires in COVID-19. The CDR3 is 17 amino acids. V was pared by 1 base and J by 2 bases, with 17 bases between. Germline CDR1 and CDR2: SGHTA and FQGNSA. Methods used by the authors: Estimates of nucleated cell counts were drawn from the amplification of reference gene primers. Repertoires were generated with immunoSEQ multiplex PCR, while TCRdb's copy carries only in-frame clones and drops some. Clonal size and the V and J genes are those of that table, whereas D and trimming came from the DNA. The sample holds about 320,000 clones, 65% to 90% seen once.

The sample was peripheral blood. The receptor's source is a human donor in a cohort sampled during active COVID-19. The rearrangement links TRBV7-2 to TRBJ1-1; the D gene is possibly TRBD1 (5 bases). CDR3 amino acids: CASSLVVVRTSNTEAFF. CDR3 in DNA: TGTGCCAGCAGCTTAGTAGTAGTGAGGACATCCAACACTGAAGCTTTCTTT.